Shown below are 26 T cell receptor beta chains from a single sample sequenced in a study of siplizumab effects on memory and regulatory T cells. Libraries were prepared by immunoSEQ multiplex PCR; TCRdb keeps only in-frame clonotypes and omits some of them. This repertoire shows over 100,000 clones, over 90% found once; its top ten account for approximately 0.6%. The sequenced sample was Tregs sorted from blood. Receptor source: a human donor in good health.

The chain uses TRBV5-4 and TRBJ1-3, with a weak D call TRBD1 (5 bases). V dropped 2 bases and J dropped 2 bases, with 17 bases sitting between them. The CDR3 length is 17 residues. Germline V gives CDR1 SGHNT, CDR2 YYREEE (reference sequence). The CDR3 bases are TGTGCCAGCAGCTTTGGTAGGGGCGGGCAAGCTGGAAACACCATATATTTT. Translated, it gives CASSFGRGGQAGNTIYF.

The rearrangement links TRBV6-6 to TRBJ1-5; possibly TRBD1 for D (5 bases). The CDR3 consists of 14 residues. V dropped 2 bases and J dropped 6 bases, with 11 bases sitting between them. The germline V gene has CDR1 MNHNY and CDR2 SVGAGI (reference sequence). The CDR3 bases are TGTGCCAGCAGTTACGTAGGGGTCACTCAGCCCCAGCATTTT. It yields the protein CASSYVGVTQPQHF.

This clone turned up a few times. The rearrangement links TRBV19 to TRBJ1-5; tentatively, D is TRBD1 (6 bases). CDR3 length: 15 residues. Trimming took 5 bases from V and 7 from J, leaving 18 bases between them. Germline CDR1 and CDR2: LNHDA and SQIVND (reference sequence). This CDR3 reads CASSPGAGDKQPQHF. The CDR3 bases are TGTGCCAGTAGTCCGGGGGCAGGGGATAAACAGCCCCAGCATTTT.

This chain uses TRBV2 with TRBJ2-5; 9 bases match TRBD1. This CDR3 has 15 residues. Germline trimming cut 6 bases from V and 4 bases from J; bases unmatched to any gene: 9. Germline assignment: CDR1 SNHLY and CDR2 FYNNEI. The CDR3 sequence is CASREMDRGRETQYF. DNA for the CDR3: TGTGCCAGCAGGGAAATGGACAGGGGTCGAGAGACCCAGTACTTC. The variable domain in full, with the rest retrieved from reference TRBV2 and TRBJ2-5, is EPEVTQTPSHQVTQMGQEVILRCVPISNHLYFYWYRQILGQKVEFLVSFYNNEISEKSEIFDDQFSVERPDGSNFTLKIRSTKLEDSAMYFCASREMDRGRETQYFGPGTRLLVL.

The CDR3 DNA reads TGCAGTGGGCGGGGGGCAGGAGAGCAGTACTTC. Translating it yields CSGRGAGEQYF. The chain combines TRBV20-1 with TRBJ2-7; 8 bases map to TRBD2. This CDR3 is built from 11 residues. With V trimmed by 7 bases and J by 7 bases, 6 bases remained unmatched. Germline CDR1 is DFQATT and CDR2 is SNEGSKA (reference sequence).

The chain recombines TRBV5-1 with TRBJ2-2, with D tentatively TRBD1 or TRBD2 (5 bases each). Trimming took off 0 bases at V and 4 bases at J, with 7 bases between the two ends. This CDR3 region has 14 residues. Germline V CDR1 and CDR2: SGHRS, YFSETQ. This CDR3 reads CASSLVGVTGELFF. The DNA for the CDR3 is TGCGCCAGCAGCTTGGTGGGGGTCACCGGGGAGCTGTTTTTT. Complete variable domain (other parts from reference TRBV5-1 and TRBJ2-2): KAGVTQTPRYLIKTRGQQVTLSCSPISGHRSVSWYQQTPGQGLQFLFEYFSETQRNKGNFPGRFSGRQFSNSRSEMNVSTLELGDSALYLCASSLVGVTGELFFGEGSRLTVL.

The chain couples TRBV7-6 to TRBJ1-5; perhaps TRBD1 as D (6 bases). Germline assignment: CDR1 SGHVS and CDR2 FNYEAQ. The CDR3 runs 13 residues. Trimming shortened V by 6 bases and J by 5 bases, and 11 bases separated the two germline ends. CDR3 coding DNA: TGTGCCAGCAGTCAGGGGAACTATCAGCCCCAGCATTTT. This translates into CASSQGNYQPQHF.

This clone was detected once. Written as DNA, the CDR3 is TGTGCCAGCAGCCGGGGACTAGCGGGGGCCCTCCAAGAGACCCAGTACTTC. It encodes CASSRGLAGALQETQYF. The V and J genes are TRBV7-2 and TRBJ2-5, with TRBD2 matching over 14 bases. The CDR3 has 17 residues. The junction had 6 bases not matched to a gene; V was cut back by 5 bases and J by 1 base. Germline CDR1 SGHTA, CDR2 FQGNSA.

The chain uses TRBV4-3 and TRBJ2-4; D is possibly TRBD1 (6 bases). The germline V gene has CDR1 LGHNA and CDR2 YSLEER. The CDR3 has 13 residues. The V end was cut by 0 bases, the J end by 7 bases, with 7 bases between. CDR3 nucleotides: TGCGCCAGCAGCCAAGATAGGGGGAACATTCAGTACTTC. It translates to CASSQDRGNIQYF.

The CDR3 loop reads CASSNLGTTGETQYF. The CDR3 DNA follows: TGTGCCAGCAGCAATCTTGGGACTACCGGGGAGACCCAGTACTTC. The chain uses TRBV7-3 and TRBJ2-5; 7 nucleotides align to TRBD2. The CDR3 runs to 15 residues. After removal of 5 bases from V and 5 bases from J, the junction contained 11 bases not matched to a gene. The germline CDR1 and CDR2 sequences are SGHTA and FQGTGA.

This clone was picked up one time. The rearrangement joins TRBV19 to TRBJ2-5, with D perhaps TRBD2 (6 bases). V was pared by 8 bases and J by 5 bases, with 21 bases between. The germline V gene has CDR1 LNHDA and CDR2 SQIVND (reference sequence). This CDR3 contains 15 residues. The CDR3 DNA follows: TGTGCCAGTTCCAATGGTGCGGGGCGCCGGGAGACCCAGTACTTC. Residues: CASSNGAGRRETQYF. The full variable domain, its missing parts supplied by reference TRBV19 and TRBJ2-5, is DGGITQSPKYLFRKEGQNVTLSCEQNLNHDAMYWYRQDPGQGLRLIYYSQIVNDFQKGDIAEGYSVSREKKESFPLTVTSAQKNPTAFYLCASSNGAGRRETQYFGPGTRLLVL.

CDR3 sequence reads: CASTGTGAYEQYF. DNA for the CDR3: TGTGCCAGCACCGGGACAGGGGCCTACGAGCAGTACTTC. The V call is TRBV25-1, the J call TRBJ2-7; 10 nucleotides line up with TRBD1. The germline CDR1 and CDR2 sequences are MGHDK and SYGVNS. The CDR3 consists of 13 residues. Germline trimming cut 7 bases from V and 2 bases from J; bases unmatched to any gene: 2.

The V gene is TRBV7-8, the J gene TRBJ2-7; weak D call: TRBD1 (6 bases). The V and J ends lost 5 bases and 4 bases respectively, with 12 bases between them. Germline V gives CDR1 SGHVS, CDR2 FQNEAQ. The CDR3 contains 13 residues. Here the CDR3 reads CASSLRGKYEQYF. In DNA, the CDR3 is TGTGCCAGCAGCCTAAGGGGGAAATACGAGCAGTACTTC.

The CDR3 is CASSPTGNTEAFF. CDR3 DNA sequence: TGTGCCAGTAGTCCAACAGGGAACACTGAAGCTTTCTTT. The genes are TRBV19 and TRBJ1-1; the D gene is possibly TRBD1 (5 bases). This CDR3 is built from 13 residues. Germline CDR1 reads LNHDA; CDR2 reads SQIVND (reference sequence). Trimming removed 5 bases at V and 1 base at J, with 8 bases between.

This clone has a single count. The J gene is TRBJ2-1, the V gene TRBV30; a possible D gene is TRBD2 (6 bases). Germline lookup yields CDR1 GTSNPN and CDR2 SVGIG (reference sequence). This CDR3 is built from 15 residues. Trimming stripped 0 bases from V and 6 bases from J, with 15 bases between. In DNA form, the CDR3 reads TGTGCCTGGAGTGTCAGGTGGAGGGTTAGCAATGAGCAGTTCTTC. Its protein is CAWSVRWRVSNEQFF.

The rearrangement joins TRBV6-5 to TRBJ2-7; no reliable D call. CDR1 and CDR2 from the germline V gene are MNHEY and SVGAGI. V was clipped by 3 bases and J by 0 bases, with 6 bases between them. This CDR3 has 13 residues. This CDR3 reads CASSYGHSYEQYF. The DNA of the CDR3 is TGTGCCAGCAGTTATGGCCACTCCTACGAGCAGTACTTC.

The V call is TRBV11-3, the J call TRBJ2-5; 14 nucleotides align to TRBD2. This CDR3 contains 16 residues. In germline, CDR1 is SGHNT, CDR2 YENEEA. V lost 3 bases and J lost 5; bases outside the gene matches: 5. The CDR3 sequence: CASSFRLAGGGETQYF. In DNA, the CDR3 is TGTGCCAGCAGCTTTCGACTAGCGGGAGGGGGGGAGACCCAGTACTTC.

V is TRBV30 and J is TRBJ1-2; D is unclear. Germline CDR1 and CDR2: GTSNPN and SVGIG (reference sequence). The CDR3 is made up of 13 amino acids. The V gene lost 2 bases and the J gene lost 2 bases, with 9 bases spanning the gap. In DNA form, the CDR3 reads TGTGCCTGGAGTTTCCGGAGGAACTATGGCTACACCTTC. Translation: CAWSFRRNYGYTF.

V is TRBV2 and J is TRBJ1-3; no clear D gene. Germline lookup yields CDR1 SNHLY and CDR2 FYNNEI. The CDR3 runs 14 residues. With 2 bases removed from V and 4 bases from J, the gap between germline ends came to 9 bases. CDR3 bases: TGTGCCAGCAGTGAACTCCAGTGGGGAAACACCATATATTTT. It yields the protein CASSELQWGNTIYF. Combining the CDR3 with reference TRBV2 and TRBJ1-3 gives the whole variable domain EPEVTQTPSHQVTQMGQEVILRCVPISNHLYFYWYRQILGQKVEFLVSFYNNEISEKSEIFDDQFSVERPDGSNFTLKIRSTKLEDSAMYFCASSELQWGNTIYFGEGSWLTVV.

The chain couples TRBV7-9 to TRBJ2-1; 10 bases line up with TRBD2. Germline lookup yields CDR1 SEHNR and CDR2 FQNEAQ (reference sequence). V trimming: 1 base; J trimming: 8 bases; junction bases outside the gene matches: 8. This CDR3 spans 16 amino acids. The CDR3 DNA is TGTGCCAGCAGCTTAGTCTCTAGCGGGAGATCTTATGAGCAGTTCTTC. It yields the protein CASSLVSSGRSYEQFF.

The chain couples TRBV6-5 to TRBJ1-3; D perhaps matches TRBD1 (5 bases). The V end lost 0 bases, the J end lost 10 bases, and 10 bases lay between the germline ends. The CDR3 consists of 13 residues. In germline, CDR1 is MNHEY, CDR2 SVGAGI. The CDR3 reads CASSYSIGETIYF. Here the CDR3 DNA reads TGTGCCAGCAGTTACTCGATAGGGGAGACCATATATTTT.

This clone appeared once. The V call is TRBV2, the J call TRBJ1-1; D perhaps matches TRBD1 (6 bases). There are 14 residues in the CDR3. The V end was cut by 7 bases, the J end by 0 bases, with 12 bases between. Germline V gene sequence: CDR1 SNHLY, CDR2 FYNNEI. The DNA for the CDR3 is TGTGCCAGCACCACAGGGAGAATGAACACTGAAGCTTTCTTT. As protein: CASTTGRMNTEAFF.

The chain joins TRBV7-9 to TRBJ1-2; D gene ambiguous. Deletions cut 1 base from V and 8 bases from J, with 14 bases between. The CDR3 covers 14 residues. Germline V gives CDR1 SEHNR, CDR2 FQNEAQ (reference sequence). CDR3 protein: CASSLESRGLGYTF. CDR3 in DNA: TGTGCCAGCAGCTTAGAGTCACGCGGCCTGGGCTACACCTTC.

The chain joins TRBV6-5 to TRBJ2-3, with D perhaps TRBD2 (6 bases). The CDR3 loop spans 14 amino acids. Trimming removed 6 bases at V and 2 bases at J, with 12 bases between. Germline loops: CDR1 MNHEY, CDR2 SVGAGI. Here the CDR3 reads CASRAGSPTDTQYF. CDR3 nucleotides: TGTGCCAGCAGAGCGGGCAGCCCCACAGATACGCAGTATTTT.

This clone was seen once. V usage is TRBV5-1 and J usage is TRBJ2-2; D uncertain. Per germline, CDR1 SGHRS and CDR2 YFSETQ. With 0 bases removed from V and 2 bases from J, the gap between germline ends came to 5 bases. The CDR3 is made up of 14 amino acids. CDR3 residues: CASSLGANTGELFF. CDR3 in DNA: TGCGCCAGCAGCTTGGGGGCAAACACCGGGGAGCTGTTTTTT.

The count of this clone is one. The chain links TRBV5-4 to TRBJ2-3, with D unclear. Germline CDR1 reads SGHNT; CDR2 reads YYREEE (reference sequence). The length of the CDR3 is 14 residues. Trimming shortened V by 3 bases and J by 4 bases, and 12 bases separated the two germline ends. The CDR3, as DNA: TGTGCCAGCAGCTCTGGAGATTACCCAGATACGCAGTATTTT. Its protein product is CASSSGDYPDTQYF.